Given below is one TCR beta chain in context. The antigen is undetermined. This entry comes from a study of T cell responses to AZD1222 COVID-19 vaccine. Findings and limits, study-wide: Among those given AZD1222, only five or six were seropositive at baseline. Two AZD1222 doses significantly raised spike-specific TCR breadth and depth over controls. Donor demographics were predominantly white British with a female majority; clonal diversity may be underestimated. The CD4 TCRs associated with vaccination extended across spike and predominated at 160-218 and 743-854.

V was clipped by 8 bases and J by 0 bases; unmatched bases: 2. The CDR3 is 13 residues long. CDR1 is GTSNPN and CDR2 is SVGIG in the germline V gene (reference sequence). The method was immunoSEQ multiplex PCR; TCRdb's version includes in-frame clones alone and lacks a portion of them. The data show fewer than 120,000 clones, approximately 90% seen once. Sequencing used peripheral blood, obtained on day 0 of AZD1222 vaccination. The TCR sequence derives from an adult in good health. The chain carries TRBV30 and TRBJ2-1, with TRBD2 identical over 9 bases. The CDR3 sequence: CARSGSSYNEQFF. The CDR3 bases are TGTGCCCGTAGCGGGAGCTCCTACAATGAGCAGTTCTTC.